The 16 T cell receptor beta chains reported below all come from one sample, sequenced in a study of blood T cells in healthy people across ages. It was with a sample-barcoded 5' primer and a J-beta primer mix that a second PCR of roughly 7 to 11 cycles was run. TCRdb recomputed calls from the 5' RACE reads with MiXCR, one row per CDR3 protein. The data contain about 1.5 million distinct CDR3 sequences, roughly 43% of them singletons. Material: blood. Receptors were obtained from a woman aged 18-29 years in good health.

The chain employs TRBV12-3 or TRBV12-4 and TRBJ1-1; D is ambiguous. The CDR3 spans 13 residues. The V gene lost 10 bases and the J gene lost 4 bases, with 16 bases spanning the gap. CDR3 sequence reads: CATAKWSGTEAFF. The CDR3 nucleotides read TGTGCCACCGCGAAATGGAGTGGCACTGAAGCTTTCTTT.

This clonotype was recorded a few times. J is TRBJ2-5 and V is TRBV20-1; no firm D call. Germline CDR1 reads DFQATT; CDR2 reads SNEGSKA (reference sequence). Trimming pared 5 bases from V and 4 bases from J, leaving 11 bases between. The CDR3 sequence is 12 residues long. The CDR3 here is CSASSARETQYF. The CDR3 DNA sequence: TGCAGTGCTTCTTCGGCGCGAGAGACCCAGTACTTC.

V gene TRBV6-5 combines with J gene TRBJ1-5; D perhaps matches TRBD1 (6 bases). The V and J ends lost 6 bases and 3 bases respectively, with 15 bases between them. The length of the CDR3 is 15 residues. Per germline, CDR1 MNHEY and CDR2 SVGAGI. The CDR3 region has the DNA TGTGCCAGCAGGGGGAGGAGGGGGGACAATCAGCCCCAGCATTTT. As protein: CASRGRRGDNQPQHF.

This clonotype was detected only a few times. The gene calls are TRBV7-2 and TRBJ1-4; 8 nucleotides align to TRBD1. This CDR3 has 15 residues. CDR1 is SGHTA and CDR2 is FQGNSA in the germline V gene. Trimming took 4 bases from V and 6 from J; bases not matched to a gene: 7. The CDR3 spells CASSSDRGSHEKLFF. DNA of the CDR3: TGTGCCAGCAGCTCCGACAGGGGATCCCATGAAAAACTGTTTTTT.

The J gene is TRBJ1-1, the V gene TRBV14; D remains ambiguous. V shed 0 bases and J shed 0 bases, with 14 bases lying between them. CDR1 SGHDN and CDR2 FVKESK come from the germline V gene. The CDR3 contains 17 residues. The CDR3 nucleotides read TGTGCCAGCAGCCAAGAAGTAGGGTGGGGATTGAACACTGAAGCTTTCTTT. Translation gives CASSQEVGWGLNTEAFF. Supplemented by reference TRBV14 and TRBJ1-1, the full variable domain reads EAGVTQFPSHSVIEKGQTVTLRCDPISGHDNLYWYRRVMGKEIKFLLHFVKESKQDESGMPNNRFLAERTGGTYSTLKVQPAELEDSGVYFCASSQEVGWGLNTEAFFGQGTRLTVV.

In its sample, this clonotype was seen a few times. J is TRBJ2-3 and V is TRBV6-2 or TRBV6-3, with no clear D. Trimming cost V 6 bases and J 4 bases, with 14 bases left between them. The length of the CDR3 is 14 residues. Germline V gene lookup returns CDR1 MNHEY and CDR2 SVGEGT. CDR3 residues: CASRAIGAADTQYF. CDR3 nucleotide sequence: TGTGCCAGCAGAGCCATCGGAGCCGCAGATACGCAGTATTTT.

This chain uses TRBV9 with TRBJ2-6; the D is unclear. Trimming pared 2 bases from V and 3 bases from J, leaving 9 bases between. The CDR3 extends over 15 amino acids. Germline V gene data show CDR1 as SGDLS and CDR2 as YYNGEE. The CDR3 loop is CASSVDGSGANVLTF. The CDR3 DNA follows: TGTGCCAGCAGCGTGGATGGAAGTGGGGCCAACGTCCTGACTTTC. The variable domain in full, with the rest retrieved from reference TRBV9 and TRBJ2-6, is DSGVTQTPKHLITATGQRVTLRCSPRSGDLSVYWYQQSLDQGLQFLIQYYNGEERAKGNILERFSAQQFPDLHSELNLSSLELGDSALYFCASSVDGSGANVLTFGAGSRLTVL.

This clonotype was observed a few times. This rearrangement joins TRBV15 to TRBJ2-5; 12 bases map to TRBD2. The J segment lost 5 bases and the V segment lost 0 bases, leaving 13 bases of the junction unmatched. The length of the CDR3 is 19 residues. Germline V CDR1 and CDR2: LNHNV, YYDKDF (reference sequence). CDR3 amino acids: CATSRDFAETSGSVETQYF. CDR3 DNA: TGTGCCACCAGCAGAGATTTCGCCGAGACTAGCGGGAGTGTTGAGACCCAGTACTTC.

A few counts support this clonotype. The V and J genes are TRBV27 and TRBJ2-5, with a tentative D call TRBD2 (5 bases). The CDR3 has 15 amino acids. V lost 6 bases and J lost 11, with 25 bases in between. The germline gives CDR1 MNHEY, CDR2 SMNVEV (reference sequence). This chain's CDR3 is CASSQLERPLNEQYF. CDR3 DNA: TGTGCCAGCAGCCAACTAGAGAGGCCTCTAAATGAGCAGTACTTC.

J is TRBJ2-1 and V is TRBV7-2; the match to TRBD2 covers 10 bases. The V gene end was trimmed by 5 bases and the J gene end by 8 bases; junction bases not matched to a gene: 12. This CDR3 has 16 amino acids. Germline values: CDR1 SGHTA, CDR2 FQGNSA. As DNA, the CDR3 is TGTGCCAGCAGCCCTCGTCGACTAGCGGGTGGGGATGAGCAGTTCTTC. Translated, it gives CASSPRRLAGGDEQFF.

This clonotype was detected a few times. The chain has TRBV7-9 and TRBJ2-3; perhaps TRBD2 as D (6 bases). V was clipped by 5 bases and J by 4 bases, with 16 bases between them. The CDR3 consists of 15 residues. Per the germline V gene, CDR1 is SEHNR and CDR2 is FQNEAQ (reference sequence). The CDR3 region is CASSVNHPGADTQYF. In DNA, the CDR3 is TGTGCCAGCAGCGTCAACCATCCGGGGGCAGATACGCAGTATTTT.

With regard to this clonotype: One end of the junction does not line up with germline, which may come from a read error. The rearrangement uses TRBV12-3 or TRBV12-4 and TRBJ2-7; TRBD1 agrees at 8 bases. The DNA end favors TRBJ2-5, so the J call may be wrong. This CDR3 is 13 amino acids long. The CDR3 region is CANSEQGDETQYF. As DNA, the CDR3 is TGTGCCAACAGTGAACAGGGGGATGAGACCCAGTACTTC.

The chain links TRBV6-6 to TRBJ1-2; 7 nucleotides line up with TRBD1. The length of the CDR3 is 14 residues. The V gene's germline CDR1 is MNHNY and CDR2 SVGAGI (reference sequence). V shed 7 bases and J 0 bases; nucleotides not matched to a gene: 5. The CDR3 here is CASKPGQTNYGYTF. Here the CDR3 DNA reads TGTGCCAGCAAGCCGGGACAGACTAACTATGGCTACACCTTC.

V is TRBV20-1 and J is TRBJ1-1; 10 nucleotides agree with TRBD1. V dropped 4 bases and J dropped 4; count of bases not matched to a gene: 3. Germline loops: CDR1 DFQATT, CDR2 SNEGSKA (reference sequence). The CDR3 consists of 13 residues. The CDR3 DNA reads as TGCAGTGCTACGGACAGGGGGGCCACTGAAGCTTTCTTT. Translated: CSATDRGATEAFF.

This clonotype was picked up a small number of times. The chain recombines TRBV7-9 with TRBJ1-2, with D perhaps matching TRBD1 (5 bases). Per the germline V gene, CDR1 is SEHNR and CDR2 is FQNEAQ (reference sequence). Deletions cut 4 bases from V and 6 bases from J, with 15 bases between. CDR3 length equals 14 residues. The CDR3 coding sequence is TGTGCCAGCAGCTATACCTCGGGAGGGGATGGCTACACCTTC. This sequence encodes CASSYTSGGDGYTF.

This rearrangement joins TRBV7-9 to TRBJ1-5, with D hard to call. Trimming stripped 4 bases from V and 2 bases from J, with 9 bases between. Germline V CDR1 and CDR2: SEHNR, FQNEAQ (reference sequence). The CDR3 is 14 residues long. This CDR3 reads CASSSSGGNQPQHF. CDR3 bases: TGTGCCAGCAGCTCGTCGGGCGGCAATCAGCCCCAGCATTTT.